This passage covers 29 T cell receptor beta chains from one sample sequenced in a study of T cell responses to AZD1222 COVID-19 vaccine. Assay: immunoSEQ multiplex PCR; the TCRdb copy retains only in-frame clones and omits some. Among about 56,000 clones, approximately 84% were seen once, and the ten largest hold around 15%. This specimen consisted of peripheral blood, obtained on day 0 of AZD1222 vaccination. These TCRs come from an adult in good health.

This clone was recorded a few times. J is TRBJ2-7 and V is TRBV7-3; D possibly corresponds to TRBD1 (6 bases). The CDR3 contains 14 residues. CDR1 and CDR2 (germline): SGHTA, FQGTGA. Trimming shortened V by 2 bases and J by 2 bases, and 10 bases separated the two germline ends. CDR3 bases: TGTGCCAGCAGCTTAGGGACACCTCCCTACGAGCAGTACTTC. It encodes CASSLGTPPYEQYF.

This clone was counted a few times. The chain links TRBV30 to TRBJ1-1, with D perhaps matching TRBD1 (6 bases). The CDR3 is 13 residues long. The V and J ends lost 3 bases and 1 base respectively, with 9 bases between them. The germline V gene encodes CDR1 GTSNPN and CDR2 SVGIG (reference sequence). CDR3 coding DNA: TGTGCCTGGAGAAAACAGGGGAACACTGAAGCTTTCTTT. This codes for CAWRKQGNTEAFF. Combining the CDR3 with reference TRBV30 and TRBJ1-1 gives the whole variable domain SQTIHQWPATLVQPVGSPLSLECTVEGTSNPNLYWYRQAAGRGLQLLFYSVGIGQISSEVPQNLSASRPQDRQFILSSKKLLLSDSGFYLCAWRKQGNTEAFFGQGTRLTVV.

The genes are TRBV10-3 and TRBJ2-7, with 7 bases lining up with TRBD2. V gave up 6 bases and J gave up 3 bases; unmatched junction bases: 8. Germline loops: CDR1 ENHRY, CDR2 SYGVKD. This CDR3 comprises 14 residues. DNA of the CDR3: TGTGCCATCAGGGGAGGGGATGGGGTCTACGAGCAGTACTTC. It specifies CAIRGGDGVYEQYF.

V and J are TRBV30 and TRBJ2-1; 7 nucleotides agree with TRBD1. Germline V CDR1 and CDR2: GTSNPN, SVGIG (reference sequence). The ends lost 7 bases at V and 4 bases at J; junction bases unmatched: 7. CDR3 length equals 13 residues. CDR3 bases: TGTGCCTTCTCCGGACAGGTTTACAATGAGCAGTTCTTC. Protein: CAFSGQVYNEQFF.

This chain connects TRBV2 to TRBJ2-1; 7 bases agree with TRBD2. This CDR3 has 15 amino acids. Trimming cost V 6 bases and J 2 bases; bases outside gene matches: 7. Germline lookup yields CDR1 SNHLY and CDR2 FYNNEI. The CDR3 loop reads CASRSTSEAYNEQFF. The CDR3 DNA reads TGTGCCAGCAGATCTACTAGCGAAGCCTACAATGAGCAGTTCTTC.

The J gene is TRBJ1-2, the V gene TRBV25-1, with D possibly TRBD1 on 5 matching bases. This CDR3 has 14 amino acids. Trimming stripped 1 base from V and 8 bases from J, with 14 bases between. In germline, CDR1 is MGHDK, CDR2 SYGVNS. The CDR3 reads CASSEWFSGTGYTF. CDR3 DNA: TGTGCCAGCAGTGAATGGTTTTCAGGGACGGGCTACACCTTC.

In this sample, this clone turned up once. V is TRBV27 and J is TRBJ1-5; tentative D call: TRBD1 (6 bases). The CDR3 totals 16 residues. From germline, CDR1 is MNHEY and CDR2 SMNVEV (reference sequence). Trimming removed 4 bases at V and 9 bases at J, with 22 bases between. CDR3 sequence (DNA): TGTGCCAGCAGTTCCTCCATAACAAGGGGGGGGAGGCCCCAGCATTTT. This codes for CASSSSITRGGRPQHF.

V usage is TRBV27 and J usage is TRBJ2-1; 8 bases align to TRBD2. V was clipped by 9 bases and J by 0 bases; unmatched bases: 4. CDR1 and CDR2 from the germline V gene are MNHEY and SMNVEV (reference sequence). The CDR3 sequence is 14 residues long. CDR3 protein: CASTSGSSYNEQFF. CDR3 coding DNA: TGTGCCAGTACTAGCGGTAGCTCCTACAATGAGCAGTTCTTC.

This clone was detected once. CDR3 DNA: TGTGCCAGCAGCCCCGACAGTTTCTTTAACACTGAAGCTTTCTTT. The encoded protein is CASSPDSFFNTEAFF. The chain couples TRBV7-9 to TRBJ1-1; D possibly corresponds to TRBD1 (5 bases). Trimming left V 5 bases short and J 2 bases short, with 15 bases between. CDR1 is SEHNR and CDR2 is FQNEAQ in the germline V gene (reference sequence). The length of the CDR3 is 15 residues.

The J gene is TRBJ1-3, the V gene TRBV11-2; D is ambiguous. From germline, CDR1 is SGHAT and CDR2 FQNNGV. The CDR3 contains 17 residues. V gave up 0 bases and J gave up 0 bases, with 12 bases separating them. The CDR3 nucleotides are TGTGCCAGCAGCTTAGAAGCGGGTGGCCTCTCTGGAAACACCATATATTTT. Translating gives CASSLEAGGLSGNTIYF.

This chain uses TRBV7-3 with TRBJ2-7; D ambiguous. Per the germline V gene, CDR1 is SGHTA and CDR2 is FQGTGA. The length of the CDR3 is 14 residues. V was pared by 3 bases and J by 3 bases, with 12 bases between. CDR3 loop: CASSFSSTIYEQYF. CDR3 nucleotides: TGTGCCAGCAGCTTTAGCAGTACTATCTACGAGCAGTACTTC.

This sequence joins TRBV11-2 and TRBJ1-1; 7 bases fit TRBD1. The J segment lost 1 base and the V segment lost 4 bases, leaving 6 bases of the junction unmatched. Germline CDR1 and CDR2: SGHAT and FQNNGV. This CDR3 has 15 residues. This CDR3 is CASSYHRGGNTEAFF. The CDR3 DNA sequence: TGTGCCAGCAGCTACCACAGGGGAGGGAACACTGAAGCTTTCTTT. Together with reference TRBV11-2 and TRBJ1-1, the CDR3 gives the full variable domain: EAGVAQSPRYKIIEKRQSVAFWCNPISGHATLYWYQQILGQGPKLLIQFQNNGVVDDSQLPKDRFSAERLKGVDSTLKIQPAKLEDSAVYLCASSYHRGGNTEAFFGQGTRLTVV.

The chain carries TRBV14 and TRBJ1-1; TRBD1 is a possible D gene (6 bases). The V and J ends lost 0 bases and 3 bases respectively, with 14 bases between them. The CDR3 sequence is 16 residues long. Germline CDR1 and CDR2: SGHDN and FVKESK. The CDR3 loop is CASSQEISGADTEAFF. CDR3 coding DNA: TGTGCCAGCAGCCAAGAGATATCAGGGGCGGACACTGAAGCTTTCTTT. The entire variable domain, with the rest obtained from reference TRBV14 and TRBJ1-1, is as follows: EAGVTQFPSHSVIEKGQTVTLRCDPISGHDNLYWYRRVMGKEIKFLLHFVKESKQDESGMPNNRFLAERTGGTYSTLKVQPAELEDSGVYFCASSQEISGADTEAFFGQGTRLTVV.

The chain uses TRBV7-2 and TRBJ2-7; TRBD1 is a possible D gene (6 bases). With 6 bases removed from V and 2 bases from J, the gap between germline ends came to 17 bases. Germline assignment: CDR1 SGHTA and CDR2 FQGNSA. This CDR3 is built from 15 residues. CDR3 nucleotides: TGTGCCAGCAGTACCGATGTTGGACAGCCCTACGAGCAGTACTTC. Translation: CASSTDVGQPYEQYF.

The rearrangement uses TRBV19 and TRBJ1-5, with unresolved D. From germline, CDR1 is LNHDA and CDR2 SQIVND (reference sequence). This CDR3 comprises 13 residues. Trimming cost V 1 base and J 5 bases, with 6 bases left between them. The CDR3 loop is CASSIATDQPQHF. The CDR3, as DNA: TGTGCCAGTAGTATAGCCACCGATCAGCCCCAGCATTTT.

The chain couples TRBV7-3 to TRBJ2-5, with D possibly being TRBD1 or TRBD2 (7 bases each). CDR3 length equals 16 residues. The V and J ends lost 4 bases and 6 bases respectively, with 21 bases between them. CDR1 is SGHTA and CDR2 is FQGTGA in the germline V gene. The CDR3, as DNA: TGTGCCAGCAGCTCCGGCAGGGGGGGCGGAGAGCAGACCCAGTACTTC. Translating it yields CASSSGRGGGEQTQYF.

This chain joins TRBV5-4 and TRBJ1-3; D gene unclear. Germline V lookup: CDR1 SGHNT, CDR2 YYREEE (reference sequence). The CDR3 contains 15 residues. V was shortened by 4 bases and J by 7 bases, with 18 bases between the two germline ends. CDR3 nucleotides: TGTGCCAGCAGCCATGGCGGAGCAGACTATAACACCATATATTTT. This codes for CASSHGGADYNTIYF.

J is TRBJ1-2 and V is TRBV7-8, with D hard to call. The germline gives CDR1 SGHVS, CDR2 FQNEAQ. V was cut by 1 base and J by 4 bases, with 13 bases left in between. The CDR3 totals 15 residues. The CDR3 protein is CASSLGPQPLYGYTF. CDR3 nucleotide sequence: TGTGCCAGCAGCTTAGGACCTCAACCCCTCTATGGCTACACCTTC.

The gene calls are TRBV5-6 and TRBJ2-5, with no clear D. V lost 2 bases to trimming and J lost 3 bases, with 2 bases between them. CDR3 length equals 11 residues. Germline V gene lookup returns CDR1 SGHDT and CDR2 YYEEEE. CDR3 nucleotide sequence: TGTGCCAGCAGCTTAGAAGAGACCCAGTACTTC. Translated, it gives CASSLEETQYF.

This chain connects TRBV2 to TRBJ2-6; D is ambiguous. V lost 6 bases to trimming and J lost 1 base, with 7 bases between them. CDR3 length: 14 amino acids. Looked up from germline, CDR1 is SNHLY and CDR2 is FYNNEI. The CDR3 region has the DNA TGTGCCAGCAGCCCAAATTCTGGGGCCAACGTCCTGACTTTC. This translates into CASSPNSGANVLTF. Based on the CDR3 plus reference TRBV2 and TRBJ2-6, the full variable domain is EPEVTQTPSHQVTQMGQEVILRCVPISNHLYFYWYRQILGQKVEFLVSFYNNEISEKSEIFDDQFSVERPDGSNFTLKIRSTKLEDSAMYFCASSPNSGANVLTFGAGSRLTVL.

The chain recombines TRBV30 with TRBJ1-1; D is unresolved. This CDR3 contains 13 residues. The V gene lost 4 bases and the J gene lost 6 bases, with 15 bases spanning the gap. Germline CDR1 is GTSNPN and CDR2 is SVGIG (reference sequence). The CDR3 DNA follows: TGTGCCTGGACCCGTCAAGGGTTCGCTGAAGCTTTCTTT. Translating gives CAWTRQGFAEAFF.

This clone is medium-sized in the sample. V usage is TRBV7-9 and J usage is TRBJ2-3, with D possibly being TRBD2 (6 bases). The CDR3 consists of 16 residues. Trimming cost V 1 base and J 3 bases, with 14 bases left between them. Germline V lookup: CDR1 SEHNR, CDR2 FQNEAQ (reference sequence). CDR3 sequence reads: CASSLESGGSTDTQYF. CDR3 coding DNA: TGTGCCAGCAGCTTAGAATCAGGAGGGTCAACAGATACGCAGTATTTT.

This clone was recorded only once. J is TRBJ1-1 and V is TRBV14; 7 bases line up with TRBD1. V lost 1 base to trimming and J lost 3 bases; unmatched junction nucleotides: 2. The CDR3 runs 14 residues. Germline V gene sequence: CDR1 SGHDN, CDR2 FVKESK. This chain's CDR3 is CASSQATGYTEAFF. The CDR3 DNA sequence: TGTGCCAGCAGCCAAGCGACAGGGTACACTGAAGCTTTCTTT. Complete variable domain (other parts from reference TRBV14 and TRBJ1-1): EAGVTQFPSHSVIEKGQTVTLRCDPISGHDNLYWYRRVMGKEIKFLLHFVKESKQDESGMPNNRFLAERTGGTYSTLKVQPAELEDSGVYFCASSQATGYTEAFFGQGTRLTVV.

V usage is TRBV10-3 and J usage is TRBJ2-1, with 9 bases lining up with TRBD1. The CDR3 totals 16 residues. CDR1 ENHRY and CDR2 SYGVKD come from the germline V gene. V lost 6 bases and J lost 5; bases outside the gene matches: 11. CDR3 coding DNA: TGTGCCATCAGCGGAAACACAGGGGGCCGGGACAATGAGCAGTTCTTC. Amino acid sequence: CAISGNTGGRDNEQFF.

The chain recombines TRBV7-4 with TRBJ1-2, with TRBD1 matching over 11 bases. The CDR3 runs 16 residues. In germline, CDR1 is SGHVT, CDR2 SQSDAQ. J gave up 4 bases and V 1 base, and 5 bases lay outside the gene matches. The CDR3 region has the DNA TGTGCCAGCAGCTTAGTCTTGGGACAGGGGGTCTATGGCTACACCTTC. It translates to CASSLVLGQGVYGYTF.

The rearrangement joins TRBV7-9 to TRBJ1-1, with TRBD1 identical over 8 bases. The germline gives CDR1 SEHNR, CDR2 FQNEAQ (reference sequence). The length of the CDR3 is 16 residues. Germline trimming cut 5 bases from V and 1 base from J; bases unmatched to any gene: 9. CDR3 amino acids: CASSPGDRGPNTEAFF. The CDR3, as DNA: TGTGCCAGCAGCCCCGGCGACAGGGGACCGAACACTGAAGCTTTCTTT. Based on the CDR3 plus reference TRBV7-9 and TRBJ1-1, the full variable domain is DTGVSQNPRHKITKRGQNVTFRCDPISEHNRLYWYRQTLGQGPEFLTYFQNEAQLEKSRLLSDRFSAERPKGSFSTLEIQRTEQGDSAMYLCASSPGDRGPNTEAFFGQGTRLTVV.

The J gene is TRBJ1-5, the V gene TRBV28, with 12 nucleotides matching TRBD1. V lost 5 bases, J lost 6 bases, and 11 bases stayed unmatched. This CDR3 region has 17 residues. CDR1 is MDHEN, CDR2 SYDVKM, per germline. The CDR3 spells CASSMGQGAENGQPQHF. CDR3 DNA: TGTGCCAGCAGTATGGGACAGGGGGCCGAGAATGGTCAGCCCCAGCATTTT.

Here the CDR3 reads CASSLWSESSYNEQFF. CDR3 DNA: TGTGCCAGCAGTTTATGGTCAGAGAGCTCCTACAATGAGCAGTTCTTC. V usage is TRBV27 and J usage is TRBJ2-1; unclear D gene. Trimming cost V 1 base and J 0 bases, with 10 bases left between them. The CDR3 totals 16 residues. Germline V gives CDR1 MNHEY, CDR2 SMNVEV (reference sequence).

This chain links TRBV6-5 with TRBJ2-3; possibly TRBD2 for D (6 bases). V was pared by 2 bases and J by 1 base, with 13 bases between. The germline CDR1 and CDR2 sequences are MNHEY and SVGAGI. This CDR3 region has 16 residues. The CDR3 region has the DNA TGTGCCAGCAGTTACCTCGGATCGGGGGGCACAGATACGCAGTATTTT. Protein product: CASSYLGSGGTDTQYF.